Presented here are 25 T cell receptor beta chains from one specimen sequenced in a study of T cell responses to AZD1222 COVID-19 vaccine. Some clones are missing from TCRdb's copy, which holds only in-frame ones; the method was immunoSEQ multiplex PCR. The data contain about 150,000 clones, 94% of them singletons. The material was peripheral blood, obtained on day 0 of AZD1222 vaccination. Receptors originate from an adult in good health.

The chain couples TRBV6-5 to TRBJ1-1; tentative D call: TRBD1 (6 bases). The germline V gene has CDR1 MNHEY and CDR2 SVGAGI. This CDR3 spans 16 amino acids. V lost 4 bases and J 1 base, leaving 16 bases between the germline ends. The CDR3 DNA is TGTGCCAGCAGTTCCCGAGGGGGAGGGGGGAACACTGAAGCTTTCTTT. Its translation is CASSSRGGGGNTEAFF.

The chain recombines TRBV2 with TRBJ2-2; D unclear. Trimming pared 1 base from V and 6 bases from J, leaving 6 bases between. Germline loops: CDR1 SNHLY, CDR2 FYNNEI. The CDR3 length is 13 residues. In DNA, the CDR3 is TGTGCCAGCAGTGAAGTGGTCGCCGGGGAGCTGTTTTTT. This translates into CASSEVVAGELFF.

V gene TRBV2 combines with J gene TRBJ1-2, with D tentatively TRBD1 (6 bases). The CDR3 is 13 amino acids. Trimming cost V 6 bases and J 3 bases, with 11 bases left between them. CDR1 SNHLY and CDR2 FYNNEI come from the germline V gene. The CDR3 DNA follows: TGTGCCAGCAGGGCTGACAGGCACTATGGCTACACCTTC. It translates to CASRADRHYGYTF.

The J gene is TRBJ1-4, the V gene TRBV7-8; possible D gene TRBD1, 5 bases. CDR3 length equals 15 residues. V was cut by 5 bases and J by 1 base, with 11 bases left in between. The germline V gene encodes CDR1 SGHVS and CDR2 FQNEAQ. CDR3 DNA sequence: TGTGCCAGCAGCATTAACAGGATAACTAATGAAAAACTGTTTTTT. It encodes CASSINRITNEKLFF.

This clone was counted once. V usage is TRBV7-7 and J usage is TRBJ1-4; no reliable D call. Trimming took off 5 bases at V and 0 bases at J, with 4 bases between the two ends. The CDR3 covers 13 residues. The germline CDR1 and CDR2 sequences are SSHAT and FNYEAQ (reference sequence). CDR3 nucleotide sequence: TGTGCCAGCAGCCAAGCAACTAATGAAAAACTGTTTTTT. Translation gives CASSQATNEKLFF. The variable domain in full, completed from reference TRBV7-7 and TRBJ1-4, reads GAGVSQSPRYKVTKRGQDVTLRCDPISSHATLYWYQQALGQGPEFLTYFNYEAQPDKSGLPSDRFSAERPEGSISTLTIQRTEQRDSAMYRCASSQATNEKLFFGSGTQLSVL.

The genes are TRBV6-1 and TRBJ1-5; D remains ambiguous. The CDR3 is 13 residues long. Germline V gives CDR1 MNHNS, CDR2 SASEGT. Trimming took off 1 base at V and 5 bases at J, with 6 bases between the two ends. The CDR3 loop reads CASSEGSHQPQHF. The CDR3 DNA is TGTGCCAGCAGTGAAGGATCGCATCAGCCCCAGCATTTT.

The V and J genes are TRBV10-1 and TRBJ2-2; the match to TRBD2 covers 14 bases. Germline V gene sequence: CDR1 WNHNN, CDR2 SYGVQD (reference sequence). V lost 6 bases, J lost 0 bases, and 12 bases stayed unmatched. The CDR3 has 20 residues. Here the CDR3 reads CASRSGLAGVFSANTGELFF. The CDR3 DNA reads TGCGCCAGCAGATCGGGACTAGCGGGAGTCTTCTCCGCGAACACCGGGGAGCTGTTTTTT.

This clone has at least ten counts. This rearrangement joins TRBV6-4 to TRBJ2-7; D may be TRBD2 (5 bases). CDR3 length: 15 residues. Looked up from germline, CDR1 is MRHNA and CDR2 is SNTAGT. V was pared by 7 bases and J by 0 bases, with 16 bases between. The CDR3 spells CASNGRTSSSYEQYV. CDR3 DNA: TGTGCCAGCAACGGCCGGACTTCCAGCTCCTACGAGCAGTACGTC.

The chain's CDR3 is CASSFSEDTQYF. DNA of the CDR3: TGTGCCAGCAGCTTTTCAGAAGATACGCAGTATTTT. The genes are TRBV5-5 and TRBJ2-3; D gene uncertain. The CDR3 loop spans 12 amino acids. V was shortened by 2 bases and J by 5 bases, with 6 bases between the two germline ends. Per germline, CDR1 SGHKS and CDR2 YYEKEE (reference sequence).

The CDR3 DNA reads as TGTGCCAGCAGCTTAGTAGGACAGGGGGGAACCTCTGGGGCCAACGTCCTGACTTTC. Amino acid sequence: CASSLVGQGGTSGANVLTF. The V call is TRBV7-2, the J call TRBJ2-6; the match to TRBD1 covers 10 bases. CDR1 is SGHTA and CDR2 is FQGNSA in the germline V gene. The CDR3 sequence is 19 residues long. J lost 0 bases, V lost 1 base, and 6 bases had no gene match.

The chain has TRBV5-1 and TRBJ1-2; perhaps TRBD1 as D (5 bases). Per germline, CDR1 SGHRS and CDR2 YFSETQ. V lost 0 bases and J 6 bases, leaving 18 bases between the germline ends. CDR3 length equals 16 residues. CDR3 loop: CASSLEGRKGRDGYTF. The CDR3 region has the DNA TGCGCCAGCAGCTTGGAAGGCCGGAAGGGACGGGATGGCTACACCTTC.

This chain connects TRBV7-2 to TRBJ1-1, with 8 bases that match TRBD1. Germline V lookup: CDR1 SGHTA, CDR2 FQGNSA. J lost 4 bases, V lost 3 bases, and 1 base had no gene match. CDR3 length: 13 amino acids. The CDR3 region has the DNA TGTGCCAGCAGCTTTGACAGGGGCACTGAAGCTTTCTTT. Its protein is CASSFDRGTEAFF.

This clone occurred a few times. V usage is TRBV3-1 (or the pseudogene TRBV3-2) and J usage is TRBJ2-7; 8 bases agree with TRBD2. The V gene end was trimmed by 4 bases and the J gene end by 7 bases; junction bases not matched to a gene: 3. This CDR3 contains 12 residues. Germline V CDR1 and CDR2: LGHDT, YNNKEL (reference sequence). This CDR3 reads CASSRGGREQYV. CDR3 in DNA: TGTGCCAGCAGCCGCGGGGGGAGAGAGCAGTACGTC.

The chain has TRBV12-3 or TRBV12-4 and TRBJ2-3; TRBD1 might be the D (5 bases). Trimming removed 8 bases from V and 6 bases from J, with 9 bases in between. CDR3 size: 11 residues. The CDR3, as DNA: TGTGCCAGCGGGGCCGCCGATACGCAGTATTTT. Its protein product is CASGAADTQYF.

J is TRBJ2-6 and V is TRBV24-1, with a possible D match to TRBD2 (5 bases). This CDR3 comprises 15 residues. V was clipped by 7 bases and J by 4 bases, with 13 bases between them. The germline V gene encodes CDR1 KGHDR and CDR2 SFDVKD. The CDR3 loop is CATSAGGGGANVLTF. The CDR3 nucleotides read TGTGCCACCAGCGCGGGCGGAGGAGGGGCCAACGTCCTGACTTTC.

This clone was counted between two and nine times. The chain joins TRBV7-6 to TRBJ2-2; D could derive from TRBD1 or TRBD2 (5 bases each). The CDR3 consists of 15 residues. V was trimmed by 4 bases and J by 4 bases, leaving 13 bases between them. Germline V gene data show CDR1 as SGHVS and CDR2 as FNYEAQ. The CDR3 loop reads CASSSSRAGTGELFF. Here the CDR3 DNA reads TGTGCCAGCAGCTCCTCCAGGGCGGGCACCGGGGAGCTGTTTTTT.

The J gene is TRBJ1-5, the V gene TRBV10-2; a possible D gene is TRBD1 (6 bases). The CDR3 totals 15 residues. V lost 2 bases, J lost 6 bases, and 14 bases lay in between. Germline CDR1 WSHSY, CDR2 SAAADI. CDR3 nucleotide sequence: TGCGCCAGCAGTGAGGGTACAGGGCCCGGTCAGCCCCAGCATTTT. Translating it yields CASSEGTGPGQPQHF.

The CDR3, as DNA: TGTGCCAGCCGCGGGCAGGGGGCCGCGGAAGCTTTCTTT. It encodes CASRGQGAAEAFF. The chain recombines TRBV2 with TRBJ1-1; TRBD1 matches 8 bases. CDR3 length equals 13 residues. CDR1 SNHLY and CDR2 FYNNEI come from the germline V gene. After removal of 8 bases from V and 8 bases from J, the junction contained 10 bases not matched to a gene.

This clone was counted a single time. The rearrangement links TRBV7-3 to TRBJ2-3; TRBD2 agrees at 8 bases. CDR1 is SGHTA, CDR2 FQGTGA, per germline. V gave up 2 bases and J gave up 3 bases; unmatched junction bases: 4. This CDR3 is 15 amino acids long. DNA for the CDR3: TGTGCCAGCAGCTTACAAGCGGGAGAAACAGATACGCAGTATTTT. Residues: CASSLQAGETDTQYF. Using reference TRBV7-3 and TRBJ2-3 for the parts outside the CDR3, the full variable domain is GAGVSQTPSNKVTEKGKYVELRCDPISGHTALYWYRQSLGQGPEFLIYFQGTGAADDSGLPNDRFFAVRPEGSVSTLKIQRTERGDSAVYLCASSLQAGETDTQYFGPGTRLTVL.

Note on this clone: Within the sample, other DNA sequences also encode this same CDR3. The V call is TRBV29-1, the J call TRBJ1-2, with D perhaps matching TRBD1 (5 bases). Between the trimmed V and J ends, which lost 0 bases and 3 bases, there was a span of 5 bases. The CDR3 runs 12 residues. Germline assignment: CDR1 SQVTM and CDR2 ANQGSEA. The CDR3 sequence is CSVEDRDYGYTF. The CDR3, as DNA: TGCAGCGTTGAAGACAGGGACTATGGCTACACCTTC.

This chain links TRBV5-1 with TRBJ1-1; D unresolved. The CDR3 spans 13 residues. CDR1 and CDR2 (germline): SGHRS, YFSETQ. V lost 2 bases and J lost 0, with 5 bases in between. This CDR3 is CASSFQVNTEAFF. In DNA, the CDR3 is TGCGCCAGCAGCTTCCAGGTGAACACTGAAGCTTTCTTT.

The chain employs TRBV9 and TRBJ2-5; TRBD2 agrees at 8 bases. The junction had 5 bases not matched to a gene; V was cut back by 0 bases and J by 1 base. Germline values: CDR1 SGDLS, CDR2 YYNGEE. The length of the CDR3 is 16 residues. The CDR3 sequence is CASSVAGRGAQETQYF. The CDR3 coding sequence is TGTGCCAGCAGCGTAGCGGGGCGGGGGGCCCAAGAGACCCAGTACTTC.

The chain employs TRBV21-1 and TRBJ2-7; TRBD1 is the table's D call and was not checked against the DNA. TRBV21-1 is deemed a pseudogene. This CDR3 has 13 residues. The CDR3 spells CASSLVRTYEQYV. CDR3 nucleotide sequence: TGTGCCAGCAGCCTGGTCAGAACCTACGAGCAGTACGTC.

This rearrangement joins TRBV5-1 to TRBJ2-2; TRBD2 might be the D (6 bases). CDR1 and CDR2 from the germline V gene are SGHRS and YFSETQ. This CDR3 contains 15 residues. Trimming took off 1 base at V and 0 bases at J, with 7 bases between the two ends. CDR3 region: CASSLTSSNTGELFF. The CDR3 DNA sequence: TGCGCCAGCAGCTTGACTAGCTCGAACACCGGGGAGCTGTTTTTT.

The chain combines TRBV30 with TRBJ1-4, with TRBD1 as a possible D gene (5 bases). Germline assignment: CDR1 GTSNPN and CDR2 SVGIG (reference sequence). This CDR3 has 14 residues. V lost 3 bases to trimming and J lost 10 bases, with 18 bases between them. CDR3: CAWRSLGEGLKLFF. The CDR3 nucleotides read TGTGCCTGGAGATCACTAGGGGAAGGATTAAAACTGTTTTTT.